This is a list of T cell receptor beta chains from one sample in a study of shared clonotypes between healthy human individuals. Assay used: immunoSEQ multiplex PCR; TCRdb lists only in-frame clones, some missing. This repertoire shows about 2.4 million clones, over 85% found once; its top ten account for approximately 0.35%. Sequencing was carried out using naive CD4+ T cells from PBMCs. The receptor source for this set is a man aged 18 to 29 in good health. Some clones in this sample may be carry-over from other donors' samples. CDR3s include the opening cysteine and the closing phenylalanine or tryptophan. The D gene is left open where the match is weak. Clone size is given for some rows only: seen once, a few or many times, or a class if the clone is expanded.

J,D,size,V,CDR3,DNA
TRBJ1-2,.,.,TRBV2,CASSHPVQGSFYGYTF,TGTGCCAGCAGCCATCCCGTACAGGGATCCTTCTATGGCTACACCTTC
TRBJ2-2,.,.,TRBV11-3,CASSFTTRSNTGELFF,TGTGCCAGCAGCTTCACCACCCGCTCGAACACCGGGGAGCTGTTTTTT
TRBJ1-1,.,.,TRBV19,CASSKTAMNTEAFF,TGTGCCAGTAGTAAGACAGCCATGAACACTGAAGCTTTCTTT
TRBJ2-1,TRBD2,.,TRBV9,CASSHHGLDDYNEQFF,TGTGCCAGCAGCCACCACGGACTAGACGACTACAATGAGCAGTTCTTC
TRBJ1-1,.,.,TRBV7-2,CASSSTGTLNTEAFF,TGTGCCAGCAGCTCTACCGGGACGTTGAACACTGAAGCTTTCTTT
TRBJ1-2,TRBD1,.,TRBV7-3,CASSLGTGDGYTF,TGTGCCAGCAGCTTAGGGACAGGTGATGGCTACACCTTC
TRBJ2-7,.,.,TRBV18,CASSPLIFRDRVSGEQYF,TGTGCCAGCTCACCTTTGATATTTCGGGACCGGGTATCCGGGGAGCAGTACTTC
TRBJ1-5,.,.,TRBV6-4,CASSTPGQPQHF,TGTGCCAGCAGTACCCCTGGGCAGCCCCAGCATTTT
TRBJ2-7,.,.,TRBV4-2,CASSQGSETYEQYF,TGTGCCAGCAGCCAAGGGTCCGAGACTTACGAGCAGTACTTC
TRBJ2-2,.,.,TRBV15,CATSGGGRGRVGTGELFF,TGTGCCACCAGCGGAGGGGGGCGGGGGCGAGTGGGCACCGGGGAGCTGTTTTTT
TRBJ2-7,TRBD1,.,TRBV6-1,CASSVWTGGSYEQYF,TGTGCCAGCAGTGTCTGGACAGGGGGATCCTACGAGCAGTACTTC
TRBJ2-5,TRBD2,.,TRBV11-2,CASSWTSGITRQYF,TGTGCCAGCAGCTGGACTAGCGGGATCACTCGGCAGTACTTC
TRBJ1-2,.,.,TRBV6-1,CASSASGKGGYTF,TGTGCCAGCAGTGCTTCGGGAAAGGGTGGCTACACCTTC
TRBJ1-1,.,few,TRBV9,CASSAAILTEAFF,TGTGCCAGCAGCGCCGCCATTCTCACTGAAGCTTTCTTT
TRBJ1-1,TRBD1,few,TRBV7-9,CASSLVPGQGAAFF,TGTGCCAGCAGCTTAGTCCCGGGACAGGGGGCGGCTTTCTTT
TRBJ2-2,.,.,TRBV10-3,CAISAAYTGELFF,TGTGCCATCAGCGCAGCCTACACCGGGGAGCTGTTTTTT
TRBJ2-6,.,.,TRBV6-4,CASSATGVGANVLTF,TGTGCCAGCAGCGCGACTGGGGTTGGGGCCAACGTCCTGACTTTC
TRBJ2-7,TRBD1,.,TRBV6-1,CASRLPGQASSQYF,TGTGCCAGCAGATTACCGGGACAGGCAAGTAGCCAGTACTTC
TRBJ2-7,.,.,TRBV7-9,CASSFSAGRLLEQYF,TGTGCCAGCAGCTTCTCGGCGGGACGACTCCTCGAGCAGTACTTC
TRBJ2-2,TRBD2,.,TRBV19,CASKLAGVGELFF,TGTGCCAGCAAACTAGCGGGAGTAGGGGAGCTGTTTTTT
TRBJ2-7,TRBD1,.,TRBV18,CASSPLDRGNEQYF,TGTGCCAGCTCACCGTTAGACAGGGGCAACGAGCAGTACTTC
TRBJ2-1,.,.,TRBV2,CASRPRLNEQFF,TGTGCCAGCAGGCCTAGGCTAAATGAGCAGTTCTTC
TRBJ2-5,.,.,TRBV7-2,CASSLSLVGEETQYF,TGTGCCAGCAGCTTATCCCTCGTTGGGGAAGAGACCCAGTACTTC
TRBJ2-3,.,.,TRBV6-6,CASKITLGGDTQYF,TGTGCCAGCAAGATCACCTTAGGGGGAGATACGCAGTATTTT
TRBJ2-7,TRBD2,.,TRBV7-9,CASSLAWTSGFYEQYF,TGTGCCAGCAGCTTAGCATGGACTAGCGGATTCTACGAGCAGTACTTC
TRBJ2-7,.,.,TRBV5-4,CASSFGEAREQYF,TGTGCCAGCAGCTTTGGGGAGGCGAGGGAGCAGTACTTC
TRBJ2-7,TRBD1,.,TRBV5-4,CASSQRDRPSQYF,TGTGCCAGCAGCCAAAGGGACAGGCCCTCGCAGTACTTC